The 23 T cell receptor beta chains listed next were all sequenced from one sample in a study of cytomegalovirus exposure and HLA in healthy donors. Primers included in the PCR were 60 Vbeta and 13 Jbeta primers. Sequencing used immunoSEQ multiplex PCR; TCRdb keeps in-frame clones, though not all of them. The data show about 170,000 clones, 70% to 90% seen once. Sequenced sample: PBMCs. The receptors here all came from a girl aged 5-17 years in good health and CMV-seropositive.

This clone has only a few counts. This chain's CDR3 is CASSLGPSGETQYF. The CDR3, as DNA: TGCGCCAGCAGCTTGGGTCCTAGCGGAGAGACCCAGTACTTC. The chain links TRBV5-1 to TRBJ2-5; 7 bases map to TRBD2. The germline CDR1 and CDR2 sequences are SGHRS and YFSETQ. CDR3 size: 14 residues. After removal of 0 bases from V and 4 bases from J, the junction contained 3 bases not matched to a gene.

The chain is built from TRBV18 and TRBJ1-4; D remains unclear. Trimming left V 4 bases short and J 5 bases short, with 14 bases between. Per germline, CDR1 KGHSH and CDR2 LQKENI. The CDR3 extends over 15 amino acids. CDR3 DNA sequence: TGTGCCAGCTCACTCCCCGCTAAGCAAAATGAAAAACTGTTTTTT. This translates into CASSLPAKQNEKLFF.

The gene calls are TRBV7-2 and TRBJ2-5, with D possibly being TRBD2 (5 bases). V lost 2 bases and J lost 4, with 17 bases in between. The CDR3 spans 16 residues. Per the germline V gene, CDR1 is SGHTA and CDR2 is FQGNSA. CDR3 DNA sequence: TGTGCCAGCAGCTTATCCTCCCGCTATCGGGGAGAGACCCAGTACTTC. This sequence encodes CASSLSSRYRGETQYF.

The chain recombines TRBV28 with TRBJ1-3; 9 bases agree with TRBD1. Per germline, CDR1 MDHEN and CDR2 SYDVKM. The CDR3 extends over 16 amino acids. The V and J ends lost 6 bases and 4 bases, in that order; junction bases with no gene match: 10. CDR3 loop: CASSTRDRGLGNTIYF. The CDR3 DNA follows: TGTGCCAGCAGCACCCGCGACAGGGGGTTGGGAAACACCATATATTTT.

This chain uses TRBV7-3 with TRBJ2-1; D may be TRBD1 (6 bases). With 6 bases removed from V and 4 bases from J, the gap between germline ends came to 16 bases. Germline CDR1 reads SGHTA; CDR2 reads FQGTGA. The CDR3 totals 15 residues. The CDR3 DNA sequence: TGTGCCAGCAGTGGCGGACAGAGCCCGTACAATGAGCAGTTCTTC. Translated, it gives CASSGGQSPYNEQFF.

The sample holds one count of this clone. The chain joins TRBV5-1 to TRBJ2-5; D might be TRBD2 (5 bases). Between the trimmed V and J ends, which lost 0 bases and 2 bases, there was a span of 8 bases. Germline V gene data show CDR1 as SGHRS and CDR2 as YFSETQ. This CDR3 spans 14 amino acids. CDR3 sequence: CASSLAGKQETQYF. The CDR3 nucleotides read TGCGCCAGCAGCTTGGCGGGGAAACAAGAGACCCAGTACTTC.

This clone was seen only once. The rearrangement joins TRBV5-4 to TRBJ1-1; the D gene is possibly TRBD1 (6 bases). Trimming took 9 bases from V and 0 from J, leaving 18 bases between them. The CDR3 loop spans 15 amino acids. The germline V gene encodes CDR1 SGHNT and CDR2 YYREEE (reference sequence). The CDR3 sequence: CATRSGGLMNTEAFF. The CDR3 coding sequence is TGTGCCACCCGAAGTGGGGGCCTTATGAACACTGAAGCTTTCTTT. The entire variable domain, with the rest obtained from reference TRBV5-4 and TRBJ1-1, is as follows: ETGVTQSPTHLIKTRGQQVTLRCSSQSGHNTVSWYQQALGQGPQFIFQYYREEENGRGNFPPRFSGLQFPNYSSELNVNALELDDSALYLCATRSGGLMNTEAFFGQGTRLTVV.

This rearrangement joins TRBV2 to TRBJ2-4; TRBD2 might be the D (5 bases). V lost 6 bases to trimming and J lost 7 bases, with 16 bases between them. This CDR3 spans 14 amino acids. Per the germline V gene, CDR1 is SNHLY and CDR2 is FYNNEI. The CDR3 loop is CASRAVEGRNIQYF. CDR3 in DNA: TGTGCCAGCAGGGCCGTTGAGGGAAGGAACATTCAGTACTTC. The full variable domain, its missing parts supplied by reference TRBV2 and TRBJ2-4, is EPEVTQTPSHQVTQMGQEVILRCVPISNHLYFYWYRQILGQKVEFLVSFYNNEISEKSEIFDDQFSVERPDGSNFTLKIRSTKLEDSAMYFCASRAVEGRNIQYFGAGTRLSVL.

V usage is TRBV14 and J usage is TRBJ2-1; D unclear. This CDR3 has 13 amino acids. Germline CDR1 and CDR2: SGHDN and FVKESK. Trimming took 10 bases from V and 0 from J, leaving 10 bases between them. The CDR3 here is CATQDGSYNEQFF. CDR3 DNA: TGTGCCACCCAGGATGGCTCCTACAATGAGCAGTTCTTC.

The CDR3, as DNA: TGTGCCAGCAGTTACTCCCCTTCGAGAGGAGAGACCCAGTACTTC. Translating gives CASSYSPSRGETQYF. V is TRBV6-5 and J is TRBJ2-5, with D uncertain. The V end was cut by 0 bases, the J end by 4 bases, with 12 bases between. CDR1 is MNHEY and CDR2 is SVGAGI in the germline V gene. The CDR3 length is 15 residues.

CDR3 protein: CASSETGEGNQPQHF. CDR3 coding DNA: TGTGCCAGCAGTGAAACAGGGGAGGGCAATCAGCCCCAGCATTTT. The chain has TRBV6-1 and TRBJ1-5; 7 nucleotides agree with TRBD1. V lost 2 bases and J lost 2; bases outside the gene matches: 3. CDR3 length: 15 amino acids. In germline, CDR1 is MNHNS, CDR2 SASEGT.

The table lists this clone with a few counts. The gene calls are TRBV14 and TRBJ2-7, with 9 bases identical to TRBD1. Looked up from germline, CDR1 is SGHDN and CDR2 is FVKESK. V lost 4 bases and J lost 7; bases outside the gene matches: 8. The CDR3 is made up of 14 amino acids. The CDR3 nucleotides read TGTGCCAGCAGCCCGGGGACAGGGCCTTGGGAGCAGTACTTC. Protein: CASSPGTGPWEQYF.

The chain is built from TRBV30 and TRBJ2-1; 9 bases agree with TRBD2. V shed 4 bases and J 9 bases; nucleotides not matched to a gene: 7. The CDR3 has 13 residues. CDR1 is GTSNPN, CDR2 SVGIG, per germline (reference sequence). CDR3 loop: CAWTGTSRGEQFF. Here the CDR3 DNA reads TGTGCCTGGACCGGGACTAGCCGCGGTGAGCAGTTCTTC.

The chain joins TRBV5-1 to TRBJ2-3, with TRBD2 matching over 11 bases. Germline V gives CDR1 SGHRS, CDR2 YFSETQ. The CDR3 contains 17 residues. The V and J ends lost 4 bases and 3 bases, in that order; junction bases with no gene match: 10. CDR3 sequence (DNA): TGCGCCAGCAGCCCCGGGGCTCTAGCGGGGGGTACAGATACGCAGTATTTT. Amino acids: CASSPGALAGGTDTQYF.

This clone has just one count. The J gene is TRBJ2-1, the V gene TRBV18, with 7 bases fitting TRBD2. Germline assignment: CDR1 KGHSH and CDR2 LQKENI. V trimming: 3 bases; J trimming: 0 bases; junction bases outside the gene matches: 17. The CDR3 runs 20 residues. The CDR3 protein is CASSPLPPGLRKFSYNEQFF. Here the CDR3 DNA reads TGTGCCAGCTCACCTCTACCCCCGGGACTACGAAAATTCTCCTACAATGAGCAGTTCTTC.

The rearrangement links TRBV7-8 to TRBJ1-1; TRBD1 agrees at 9 bases. The CDR3 has 14 amino acids. Germline lookup yields CDR1 SGHVS and CDR2 FQNEAQ. V was clipped by 5 bases and J by 5 bases; unmatched bases: 6. The DNA of the CDR3 is TGTGCCAGCAGCGGAACAGGGGGCCTAACTGAAGCTTTCTTT. As protein: CASSGTGGLTEAFF.

CDR3 DNA: TGTGCCAGCAGCGAAGGACAGGGGTATAGCAATCAGCCCCAGCATTTT. It translates to CASSEGQGYSNQPQHF. The J gene is TRBJ1-5, the V gene TRBV9; TRBD1 aligns across 9 bases. The CDR3 runs 16 residues. V gave up 3 bases and J gave up 0 bases; unmatched junction bases: 4. Germline assignment: CDR1 SGDLS and CDR2 YYNGEE. The full variable domain, rest sourced from reference TRBV9 and TRBJ1-5, is DSGVTQTPKHLITATGQRVTLRCSPRSGDLSVYWYQQSLDQGLQFLIQYYNGEERAKGNILERFSAQQFPDLHSELNLSSLELGDSALYFCASSEGQGYSNQPQHFGDGTRLSIL.

As regards this clone: The junction differs from germline at one of its ends, possibly a read error. The J gene is TRBJ1-3, the V gene TRBV6-1; TRBD1 agrees at 8 bases. Germline CDR1 and CDR2: MNHNS and SASEGT. CDR3 length: 15 residues. The CDR3 nucleotides read TGTGCCAGCAGGGAAGAGGACAGGGCTGGAAACACCATATATTTT. Translation: CASREEDRAGNTIYF.

This clone was recorded a few times. This chain links TRBV7-8 with TRBJ1-1, with D tentatively TRBD1 (5 bases). The CDR3 is 14 amino acids. The germline V gene has CDR1 SGHVS and CDR2 FQNEAQ. The V end lost 2 bases, the J end lost 8 bases, and 15 bases lay between the germline ends. The chain's CDR3 is CASSLLSGLSEAFF. The CDR3 DNA sequence: TGTGCCAGCAGCTTATTATCGGGACTTTCGGAAGCTTTCTTT.

This chain uses TRBV18 with TRBJ1-4; D might be TRBD1 (5 bases). The ends were cut back, 3 bases at V and 3 bases at J, with 5 bases in the middle. Germline CDR1 KGHSH, CDR2 LQKENI. The CDR3 runs 13 residues. The CDR3 is CASSPTANEKLFF. The CDR3 nucleotides are TGTGCCAGCTCACCGACAGCTAATGAAAAACTGTTTTTT.

This sequence joins TRBV5-1 and TRBJ1-1; no clear D gene. This CDR3 has 13 amino acids. V lost 2 bases and J 2 bases, leaving 7 bases between the germline ends. CDR1 and CDR2 from the germline V gene are SGHRS and YFSETQ. The chain's CDR3 is CASSFAGNTEAFF. The CDR3 region has the DNA TGCGCCAGCAGCTTCGCAGGCAACACTGAAGCTTTCTTT.

This clone showed up just once. This chain uses TRBV2 with TRBJ1-2; maybe TRBD1 (5 bases). This CDR3 is built from 12 residues. Germline CDR1 SNHLY, CDR2 FYNNEI. Trimming stripped 8 bases from V and 1 base from J, with 8 bases between. The CDR3 region has the DNA TGTGCCAGCCGGGACTTTAACTATGGCTACACCTTC. Translated, it gives CASRDFNYGYTF.

This rearrangement joins TRBV2 to TRBJ1-2, with D possibly matching TRBD1 (5 bases). The CDR3 loop spans 13 amino acids. CDR1 is SNHLY, CDR2 FYNNEI, per germline. V was shortened by 6 bases and J by 2 bases, with 10 bases between the two germline ends. The chain's CDR3 is CASRLQENYGYTF. The CDR3 region has the DNA TGTGCCAGCAGGTTACAGGAGAACTATGGCTACACCTTC.